This is a list of T cell receptor beta chains from one sample in a study of blood T cell repertoires in COVID-19. Assay used: immunoSEQ multiplex PCR; TCRdb lists only in-frame clones, some missing. The data contain about 110,000 clones, over 80% of them seen just once; the ten biggest clones take up 1.1%. The material sequenced was peripheral blood. The receptor set was obtained from a human donor in a cohort sampled during active COVID-19. Each CDR3 is given with its conserved first and last residue. Fields, in order: clone size, V gene, J gene, D gene, CDR3 DNA, CDR3 protein. A D gene is named only where the DNA matches it firmly. Clone size appears in some rows only: once, few, many, or a class for an expanded clone.

clone_size: -
v_call: TRBV9
j_call: TRBJ2-7
d_call: TRBD2
cdr3_nt: TGTGCCAGCAGCTCGGGGGGGACCCCCTACGAGCAGTACTTC
cdr3_aa: CASSSGGTPYEQYF

clone_size: few
v_call: TRBV21-1
j_call: TRBJ2-2
d_call: -
cdr3_nt: TGTGCCAGCAGCAAAGGGAACAGGGGGCTCACCGGGGAGCTGTTTTTT
cdr3_aa: CASSKGNRGLTGELFF

clone_size: -
v_call: TRBV6-5
j_call: TRBJ1-5
d_call: TRBD1
cdr3_nt: TGTGCCAGCAGATCTGGGACAGGGGGCTCCCAGCCCCAGCATTTT
cdr3_aa: CASRSGTGGSQPQHF

clone_size: -
v_call: TRBV10-3
j_call: TRBJ1-4
d_call: -
cdr3_nt: TGTGCCATCAGTGTAGGCCAGGGCAATGAAAAACTGTTTTTT
cdr3_aa: CAISVGQGNEKLFF

clone_size: few
v_call: TRBV7-9
j_call: TRBJ2-7
d_call: -
cdr3_nt: TGTGCCAGCAGCTCCGAAGGAGTAAGATCCTACGAGCAGTACTTC
cdr3_aa: CASSSEGVRSYEQYF

clone_size: -
v_call: TRBV7-8
j_call: TRBJ1-4
d_call: TRBD1
cdr3_nt: TGTGCCAGCACAAAGACAGGGGGCGGCGAAAAACTGTTTTTT
cdr3_aa: CASTKTGGGEKLFF

clone_size: -
v_call: TRBV6-6
j_call: TRBJ2-3
d_call: -
cdr3_nt: TGTGCCAGCAGCCTCGGCTCCCAGGGAGATACGCAGTATTTT
cdr3_aa: CASSLGSQGDTQYF

clone_size: -
v_call: TRBV5-4
j_call: TRBJ1-2
d_call: TRBD1
cdr3_nt: TGTGCCAGCAGCTCCTGGACAGGGCTTAACTATGGCTACACCTTC
cdr3_aa: CASSSWTGLNYGYTF

clone_size: once
v_call: TRBV25-1
j_call: TRBJ2-7
d_call: TRBD2
cdr3_nt: TGTGCCAGCAGTCAGGGACTAGCGGGAGGATACGAGCAGTACTTC
cdr3_aa: CASSQGLAGGYEQYF

clone_size: -
v_call: TRBV6-1
j_call: TRBJ2-5
d_call: TRBD2
cdr3_nt: TGTGCCAGCAGTGCCGGGAGGTCTAGCGGGAGCCGCGAGACCCAGTACTTC
cdr3_aa: CASSAGRSSGSRETQYF

clone_size: -
v_call: TRBV6-6
j_call: TRBJ2-7
d_call: -
cdr3_nt: TGTGCCAGCAGTTACTCAGTGTGGCTAGCTTTCTTATTC
cdr3_aa: CASSYSVWLAFLF

clone_size: -
v_call: TRBV9
j_call: TRBJ2-2
d_call: -
cdr3_nt: TGTGCCAGCGCGGGTTTCGTCGGGGAGCTGTTTTTT
cdr3_aa: CASAGFVGELFF

clone_size: -
v_call: TRBV6-5
j_call: TRBJ2-1
d_call: -
cdr3_nt: TGTGCCAGCAGGGGGGCCGGGGCCTATAACAATGAGCAGTTCTTC
cdr3_aa: CASRGAGAYNNEQFF

clone_size: -
v_call: TRBV12-5
j_call: TRBJ1-2
d_call: TRBD1
cdr3_nt: TGTGCTAGTCAACTCCGGCGAGGGACAGACTATGGCTACACCTTC
cdr3_aa: CASQLRRGTDYGYTF

clone_size: -
v_call: TRBV3-1/TRBV3-2
j_call: TRBJ1-3
d_call: TRBD1
cdr3_nt: TGTGCCAGCAGCCAAGAGGGACAGCCGTCGGGAAACACCATATATTTT
cdr3_aa: CASSQEGQPSGNTIYF

clone_size: -
v_call: TRBV9
j_call: TRBJ2-1
d_call: TRBD2
cdr3_nt: TGTGCCAGCAGCGTAGCCCCCATTCTAGCGGGGGGGCTAAATGAGCAGTTCTTC
cdr3_aa: CASSVAPILAGGLNEQFF

clone_size: -
v_call: TRBV2
j_call: TRBJ2-3
d_call: -
cdr3_nt: TGTGCCAGCAGTGAAGGTGGCGGTGGGGCACATACGCAGTATTTT
cdr3_aa: CASSEGGGGAHTQYF

clone_size: -
v_call: TRBV7-2
j_call: TRBJ2-7
d_call: TRBD1
cdr3_nt: TGTGCCAGCAGCTCCTGGACAGGAGCTACCTACGAGCAGTACTTC
cdr3_aa: CASSSWTGATYEQYF

clone_size: -
v_call: TRBV5-1
j_call: TRBJ2-3
d_call: TRBD2
cdr3_nt: TGCGCCAGCAGCTCTGGACTAGCGGGGGGGTACGATACAGATACGCAGTATTTT
cdr3_aa: CASSSGLAGGYDTDTQYF

clone_size: -
v_call: TRBV28
j_call: TRBJ1-2
d_call: -
cdr3_nt: TGTGCCAGCACCCCCCCGGCGGGCTATGGCTACACCTTC
cdr3_aa: CASTPPAGYGYTF

clone_size: -
v_call: TRBV6-5
j_call: TRBJ2-7
d_call: TRBD2
cdr3_nt: TGTGCCAGCAGGATTAGCGGGGCAAGCTCCTACGAGCAGTACTTC
cdr3_aa: CASRISGASSYEQYF

clone_size: -
v_call: TRBV18
j_call: TRBJ2-7
d_call: TRBD1
cdr3_nt: TGTGCCAGCTCACTCGGGACAGGGAGAGAGCAGTACTTC
cdr3_aa: CASSLGTGREQYF

clone_size: -
v_call: TRBV15
j_call: TRBJ2-3
d_call: -
cdr3_nt: TGTGCCACCAGTCGCCGGAGCACAGATACGCAGTATTTT
cdr3_aa: CATSRRSTDTQYF

clone_size: -
v_call: TRBV10-3
j_call: TRBJ2-2
d_call: -
cdr3_nt: TGTGCCACCGGCCGAGGGGGATCGGGTCGGGCCGGGGAGCTGTTTTTT
cdr3_aa: CATGRGGSGRAGELFF

clone_size: -
v_call: TRBV19
j_call: TRBJ1-6
d_call: -
cdr3_nt: TGTGCCAGTAGAACAGGGTCTGTTGATTCACCCCTCCACTTT
cdr3_aa: CASRTGSVDSPLHF

clone_size: -
v_call: TRBV10-1
j_call: TRBJ1-1
d_call: TRBD1
cdr3_nt: TGCGCCAGCAGTGAGTCCAGGGACAGGGGTGGGGACACTGAAGCTTTCTTT
cdr3_aa: CASSESRDRGGDTEAFF

clone_size: -
v_call: TRBV5-5
j_call: TRBJ2-5
d_call: -
cdr3_nt: TGTGCCAGCAGCTTGGCCACAGTCCAAGAGACCCAGTACTTC
cdr3_aa: CASSLATVQETQYF

clone_size: few
v_call: TRBV2
j_call: TRBJ1-5
d_call: -
cdr3_nt: TGTGCCAGCAGCGATGTCACCGGGGATCAGCCCCAGCATTTT
cdr3_aa: CASSDVTGDQPQHF

clone_size: -
v_call: TRBV7-9
j_call: TRBJ2-2
d_call: -
cdr3_nt: TGTGCCAGCAGCTTGACCAGGGGCGGGGAGCTGTTTTTT
cdr3_aa: CASSLTRGGELFF

clone_size: -
v_call: TRBV7-3
j_call: TRBJ2-3
d_call: TRBD2
cdr3_nt: TGTGCCAGCAGCCCCAGCGGACTAGCCACAGATACGCAGTATTTT
cdr3_aa: CASSPSGLATDTQYF

clone_size: -
v_call: TRBV10-3
j_call: TRBJ1-6
d_call: TRBD1
cdr3_nt: TGTGCCATCAGGCAACAGGGGGCTGTTAGTAATTCACCCCTCCACTTT
cdr3_aa: CAIRQQGAVSNSPLHF

clone_size: -
v_call: TRBV9
j_call: TRBJ2-1
d_call: TRBD1
cdr3_nt: TGTGCCAGCAGCGTCCGGGACAGGGAAAGGAATGAGCAGTTCTTC
cdr3_aa: CASSVRDRERNEQFF

clone_size: -
v_call: TRBV6-2/TRBV6-3
j_call: TRBJ2-2
d_call: -
cdr3_nt: TGTGCCAGCAGTTACGCCTCACAGGGTAACGGGGAGCTGTTTTTT
cdr3_aa: CASSYASQGNGELFF

clone_size: -
v_call: TRBV5-1
j_call: TRBJ2-7
d_call: TRBD1
cdr3_nt: TGCGCCAGCAGCTCCCCGGACAGGTCTTCAGAGCAGTACTTC
cdr3_aa: CASSSPDRSSEQYF

clone_size: -
v_call: TRBV9
j_call: TRBJ2-2
d_call: -
cdr3_nt: TGTGCCAGCAGCGTAGCTCCGGGGAACACCGGGGAGCTGTTTTTT
cdr3_aa: CASSVAPGNTGELFF

clone_size: -
v_call: TRBV6-1
j_call: TRBJ2-1
d_call: TRBD2
cdr3_nt: TGTGCCAGCAGTTATTCAGCGGGGGGGTATGAGCAGTTCTTC
cdr3_aa: CASSYSAGGYEQFF

clone_size: -
v_call: TRBV7-2
j_call: TRBJ1-4
d_call: TRBD1
cdr3_nt: TGTGCCAGCAGTTACCAGACAGGGCTTAATGAAAAACTGTTTTTT
cdr3_aa: CASSYQTGLNEKLFF

clone_size: -
v_call: TRBV3-1/TRBV3-2
j_call: TRBJ1-2
d_call: TRBD1
cdr3_nt: TGTGCCAGCAGCCGAGGGGGCCATGGCTACACCTTC
cdr3_aa: CASSRGGHGYTF

clone_size: -
v_call: TRBV5-5
j_call: TRBJ2-7
d_call: -
cdr3_nt: TGTGCCAGCACCCGAGGTGGCTACGAGCAGTACTTC
cdr3_aa: CASTRGGYEQYF

clone_size: -
v_call: TRBV2
j_call: TRBJ2-7
d_call: TRBD1
cdr3_nt: TGTGCCAGCAGCCCCCAGACAGGGGGCCTATACGAGCAGTACTTC
cdr3_aa: CASSPQTGGLYEQYF

clone_size: -
v_call: TRBV28
j_call: TRBJ2-1
d_call: TRBD2
cdr3_nt: TGTGCCAGCACTGTGAGACTAGCGGGGGGCCGGAATGAGCAGTTCTTC
cdr3_aa: CASTVRLAGGRNEQFF

clone_size: -
v_call: TRBV6-6
j_call: TRBJ1-3
d_call: -
cdr3_nt: TGTGCCAGCAGTTACGGATTAGGGGGTGTGGGAAACACCATATATTTT
cdr3_aa: CASSYGLGGVGNTIYF